This T cell receptor (beta chain) was sequenced for a study of OX40 agonist ivuxolimab in advanced cancers. Sequencing used immunoSEQ multiplex PCR; TCRdb keeps in-frame clones, though not all of them. This table holds over 15,000 clones, 74% found once. V was shortened by 0 bases and J by 1 base, with 10 bases between the two germline ends. The CDR3 contains 15 residues. Germline V gives CDR1 SGHKS, CDR2 YYEKEE (reference sequence). The chain links TRBV5-5 to TRBJ1-1; D gene ambiguous. The sequence came from an adult with an advanced solid tumor such as melanoma, head and neck, liver or kidney cancer. This material consisted of CD4+ or CD8+ T cells sorted from blood, taken in a trial of the OX40 agonist ivuxolimab. This CDR3 reads CASSLAPTSNTEAFF. The DNA of the CDR3 is TGTGCCAGCAGCTTGGCTCCGACCTCGAACACTGAAGCTTTCTTT.